The source of this T cell receptor beta chain is a study of glioma-infiltrating T cells. Findings and caveats of the study: Non-neoplastic patients had below-expected tissue-blood divergence, while all gliomas exceeded expectation.

TCR alpha and beta CDR3 regions were amplified from RNA using iRepertoire nested multiplex PCR. For one-step reverse transcription and amplification, roughly 85-450 ng of tissue mRNA or PBMC total RNA was used. Using its own MiXCR run on the multiplex PCR reads, TCRdb lists one record per CDR3 protein. Among roughly 190,000 distinct CDR3 sequences listed, 32% were seen once. This clonotype has a count of ten or more. Its antigen is unidentified. The CDR3 sequence is 13 residues long. The V gene's germline CDR1 is MDHEN and CDR2 SYDVKM. Trimming stripped 4 bases from V and 4 bases from J, with 10 bases between.

The receptor was derived from a human donor with low-grade glioma or glioblastoma, undergoing nonglioma brain surgery, or in good health (not recorded which). Input material: glioma tissue, nonneoplastic brain tissue, or PBMCs (not recorded which). This sequence joins TRBV28 and TRBJ1-1; D possibly corresponds to TRBD1 (5 bases). The CDR3 loop is CASSSPGGTEAFF. CDR3 nucleotide sequence: TGTGCCAGCAGTTCGCCGGGGGGCACTGAAGCTTTCTTT.